The T cell receptor (beta chain) described here comes from a study of blood T cell repertoires in COVID-19. Study-wide background: Sources were T cells, B-cell-depleted T cells, or PBMCs; the material itself was cDNA or gDNA.

Donors were grouped by their self-reported clinical history. Some clones are missing from TCRdb's copy, which holds only in-frame ones; the method was immunoSEQ multiplex PCR. Of about 300,000 clones listed, 86% were seen once; the top ten hold less than 4.5%. CDR3 size: 16 residues. CDR1 and CDR2 from the germline V gene are MNHEY and SVGAGI. Trimming took off 0 bases at V and 0 bases at J, with 12 bases between the two ends. Material for sequencing was PBMCs or T cells enriched from blood (not recorded which). The V and J genes are TRBV6-5 and TRBJ2-7; the D is unclear. This receptor was obtained from a man younger than 45 who had recovered from COVID-19. The CDR3 loop reads CASSYSRAPSSYEQYF. In DNA, the CDR3 is TGTGCCAGCAGTTACTCTCGCGCACCGAGCTCCTACGAGCAGTACTTC.